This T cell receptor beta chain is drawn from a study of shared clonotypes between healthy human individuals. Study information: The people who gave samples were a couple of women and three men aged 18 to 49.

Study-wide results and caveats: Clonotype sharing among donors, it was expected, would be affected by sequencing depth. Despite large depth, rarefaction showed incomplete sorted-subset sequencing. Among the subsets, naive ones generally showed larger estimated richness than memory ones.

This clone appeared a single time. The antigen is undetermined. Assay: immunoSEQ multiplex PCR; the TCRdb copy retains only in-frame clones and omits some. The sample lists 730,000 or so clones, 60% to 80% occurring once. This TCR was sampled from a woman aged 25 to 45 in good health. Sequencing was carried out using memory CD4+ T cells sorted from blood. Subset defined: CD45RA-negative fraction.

CDR3 residues: CASSQGGLAETQYF. CDR3 nucleotides: TGCGCCAGCAGCCAGGGAGGCTTGGCAGAGACCCAGTACTTC. The chain has TRBV5-1 and TRBJ2-5; D is perhaps TRBD2 (6 bases). Germline CDR1 SGHRS, CDR2 YFSETQ. Trimming cost V 4 bases and J 4 bases, with 14 bases left between them. This CDR3 is 14 amino acids long.